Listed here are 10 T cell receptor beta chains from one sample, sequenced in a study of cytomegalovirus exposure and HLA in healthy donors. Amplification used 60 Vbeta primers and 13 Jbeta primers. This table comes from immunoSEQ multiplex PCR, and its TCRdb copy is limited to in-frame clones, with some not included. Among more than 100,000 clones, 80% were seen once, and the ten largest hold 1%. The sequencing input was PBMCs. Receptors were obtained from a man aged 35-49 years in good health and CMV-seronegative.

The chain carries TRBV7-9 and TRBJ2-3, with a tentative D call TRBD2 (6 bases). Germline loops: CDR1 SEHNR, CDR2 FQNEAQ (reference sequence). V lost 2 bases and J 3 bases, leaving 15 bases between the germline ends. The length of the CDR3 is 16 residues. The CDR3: CASSLLGGNGTDTQYF. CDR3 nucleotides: TGTGCCAGCAGCTTACTTGGCGGGAATGGTACAGATACGCAGTATTTT.

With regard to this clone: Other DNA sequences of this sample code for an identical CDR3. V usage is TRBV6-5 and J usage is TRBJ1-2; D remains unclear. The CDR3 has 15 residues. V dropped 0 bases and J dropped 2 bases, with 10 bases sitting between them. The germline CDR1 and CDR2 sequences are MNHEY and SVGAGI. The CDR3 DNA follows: TGTGCCAGCAGTTACTCGAGGGCGGGCAACTATGGCTACACCTTC. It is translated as CASSYSRAGNYGYTF.

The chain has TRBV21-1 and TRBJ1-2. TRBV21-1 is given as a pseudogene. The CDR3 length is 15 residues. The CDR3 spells CASSIRHRPGGGYTF. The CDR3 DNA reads TGTGCCAGCAGCATCCGTCATCGACCGGGCGGGGGCTACACCTTC.

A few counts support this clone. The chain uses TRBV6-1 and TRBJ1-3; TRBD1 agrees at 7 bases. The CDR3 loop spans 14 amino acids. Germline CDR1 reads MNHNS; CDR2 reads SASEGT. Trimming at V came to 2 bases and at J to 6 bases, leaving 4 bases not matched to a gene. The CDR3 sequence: CASSEMEGANTIYF. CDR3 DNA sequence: TGTGCCAGCAGTGAAATGGAGGGGGCAAACACCATATATTTT.

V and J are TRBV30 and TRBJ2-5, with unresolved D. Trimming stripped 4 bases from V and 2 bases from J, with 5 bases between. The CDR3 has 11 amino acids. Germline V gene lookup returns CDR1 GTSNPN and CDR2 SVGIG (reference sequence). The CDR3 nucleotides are TGTGCCTGGACCAGACAAGAGACCCAGTACTTC. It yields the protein CAWTRQETQYF.

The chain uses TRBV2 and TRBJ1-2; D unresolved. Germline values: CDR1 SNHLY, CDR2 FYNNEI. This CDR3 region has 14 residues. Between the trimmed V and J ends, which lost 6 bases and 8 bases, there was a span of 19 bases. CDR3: CASSQPGEILGYTF. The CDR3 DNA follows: TGTGCCAGCAGCCAACCGGGAGAGATCTTGGGCTACACCTTC.

The CDR3 DNA is TGTGCCAGCAGGAGGTGGGAAAAACTGTTTTTT. This translates into CASRRWEKLFF. The chain is built from TRBV2 and TRBJ1-4, with D unclear. The CDR3 runs to 11 residues. The V and J ends lost 6 bases and 8 bases respectively, with 7 bases between them. Germline-derived CDR1 and CDR2 are SNHLY and FYNNEI.

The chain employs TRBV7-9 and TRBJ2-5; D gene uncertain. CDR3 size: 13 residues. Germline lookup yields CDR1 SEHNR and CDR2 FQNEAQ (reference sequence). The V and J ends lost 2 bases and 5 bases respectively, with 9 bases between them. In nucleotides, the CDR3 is TGTGCCAGCAGCTTACGGGTGGTGGAGACCCAGTACTTC. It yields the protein CASSLRVVETQYF.

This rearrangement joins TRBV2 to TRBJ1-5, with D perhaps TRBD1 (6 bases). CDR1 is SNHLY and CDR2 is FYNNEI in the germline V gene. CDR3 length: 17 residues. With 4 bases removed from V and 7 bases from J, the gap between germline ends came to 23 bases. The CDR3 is CASSVARGYSSRQPQHF. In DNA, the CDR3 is TGTGCCAGCAGTGTTGCCAGGGGTTACTCTTCGAGGCAGCCCCAGCATTTT.

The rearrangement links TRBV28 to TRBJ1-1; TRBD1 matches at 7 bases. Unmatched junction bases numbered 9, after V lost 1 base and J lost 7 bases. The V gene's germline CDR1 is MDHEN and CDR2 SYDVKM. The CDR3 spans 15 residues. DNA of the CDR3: TGTGCCAGCAGTTTATCTACAGGGGCGGTAGGTGAAGCTTTCTTT. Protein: CASSLSTGAVGEAFF.